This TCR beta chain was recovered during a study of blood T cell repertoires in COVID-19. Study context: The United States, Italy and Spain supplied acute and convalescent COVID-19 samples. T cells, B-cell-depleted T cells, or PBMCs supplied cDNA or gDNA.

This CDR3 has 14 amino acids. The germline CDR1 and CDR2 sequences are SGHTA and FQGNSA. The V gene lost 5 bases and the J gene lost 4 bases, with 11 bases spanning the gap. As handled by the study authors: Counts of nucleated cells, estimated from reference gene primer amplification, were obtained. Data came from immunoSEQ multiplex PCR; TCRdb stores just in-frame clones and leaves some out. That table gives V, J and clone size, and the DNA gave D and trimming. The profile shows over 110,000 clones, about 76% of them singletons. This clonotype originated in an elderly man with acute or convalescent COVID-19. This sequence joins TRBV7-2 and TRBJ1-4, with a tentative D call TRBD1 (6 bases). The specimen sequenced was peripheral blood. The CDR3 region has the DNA TGTGCCAGCAGCCCGGACAGCAGTAATGAAAAACTGTTTTTT. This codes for CASSPDSSNEKLFF.